These 20 T cell receptor beta chains were sequenced from one sample in a study of CD8 T cells in ankylosing spondylitis. Their antigen targets remain unknown. Study-wide results and caveats: Seven to nine highly homologous variants made up a TCR beta motif that seemed to typify ankylosing spondylitis blood.

TCRdb analysed the 5' RACE reads with MiXCR anew, one entry per CDR3 protein. The sample lists 100,000 to 150,000 distinct CDR3 sequences, more than 15% occurring once. Material: blood, either unsorted or a sorted T cell fraction (not recorded which). The receptors were sampled from a male donor with ankylosing spondylitis.

Only a few counts were recorded for this clonotype. The chain recombines TRBV9 with TRBJ2-1; D remains unclear. The CDR3 runs 18 residues. V lost 0 bases and J 7 bases, leaving 23 bases between the germline ends. Germline V lookup: CDR1 SGDLS, CDR2 YYNGEE. The chain's CDR3 is CASSVDDRLPPFKNEQFF. DNA for the CDR3: TGTGCCAGCAGCGTAGATGACCGACTTCCCCCCTTTAAGAATGAGCAGTTCTTC.

This rearrangement joins TRBV28 to TRBJ2-7; the D call may be TRBD1 or TRBD2 (5 bases each). Trimming shortened V by 7 bases and J by 1 base, and 17 bases separated the two germline ends. In germline, CDR1 is MDHEN, CDR2 SYDVKM. The CDR3 consists of 15 residues. CDR3 DNA: TGTGCCAGCAACCTAGGGGACCCCTTTTCCTACGAGCAGTACTTC. It yields the protein CASNLGDPFSYEQYF.

This clonotype was seen only a few times. The chain joins TRBV12-3 or TRBV12-4 to TRBJ2-2; 7 nucleotides agree with TRBD2. The J segment lost 4 bases and the V segment lost 4 bases, leaving 6 bases of the junction unmatched. The CDR3 is 15 amino acids. The CDR3, as DNA: TGTGCCAGCAGTTGGTTTGCGGGAGCCACCGGGGAGCTGTTTTTT. It codes for CASSWFAGATGELFF.

This clonotype has more than one count but fewer than ten. The chain is built from TRBV15 and TRBJ1-1; D uncertain. The germline V gene has CDR1 LNHNV and CDR2 YYDKDF (reference sequence). CDR3 length: 14 residues. Trimming pared 5 bases from V and 7 bases from J, leaving 17 bases between. For the CDR3, the DNA is TGTGCCACCAGCTCTGTGAGCAGGAGTGATGAAGCTTTCTTT. It translates to CATSSVSRSDEAFF.

A few counts support this clonotype. The chain has TRBV7-9 and TRBJ2-5; TRBD2 matches 7 bases. V lost 5 bases to trimming and J lost 1 base; unmatched junction nucleotides: 4. Germline lookup yields CDR1 SEHNR and CDR2 FQNEAQ (reference sequence). The length of the CDR3 is 14 residues. The DNA of the CDR3 is TGTGCCAGCAGCCCTCGGACTAGCCAAGAGACCCAGTACTTC. It codes for CASSPRTSQETQYF.

This chain links TRBV7-3 with TRBJ2-7; D perhaps matches TRBD2 (6 bases). CDR1 is SGHTA and CDR2 is FQGTGA in the germline V gene. V shed 4 bases and J shed 2 bases, with 15 bases lying between them. The CDR3 contains 15 residues. The CDR3, as DNA: TGTGCCAGCAGCTCCACTGGGGGAGGACCCTACGAGCAGTACTTC. Its translation: CASSSTGGGPYEQYF.

The chain is built from TRBV7-2 and TRBJ2-7, with D unresolved. V was shortened by 5 bases and J by 0 bases, with 11 bases between the two germline ends. The length of the CDR3 is 14 residues. The V gene's germline CDR1 is SGHTA and CDR2 FQGNSA. Here the CDR3 reads CASSSMRTSYEQYF. In nucleotides, the CDR3 is TGTGCCAGCAGCAGCATGCGTACCTCCTACGAGCAGTACTTC.

This chain uses TRBV28 with TRBJ2-7; 8 bases fit TRBD2. In germline, CDR1 is MDHEN, CDR2 SYDVKM. The CDR3 spans 14 residues. Losses at the gene ends were 6 bases for V and 6 bases for J; bases not matched to a gene: 10. CDR3: CASRGGTRVSEQYF. The CDR3 DNA is TGTGCCAGCAGGGGCGGGACTAGAGTCTCCGAGCAGTACTTC.

V usage is TRBV29-1 and J usage is TRBJ1-4; D might be TRBD1 (5 bases). This CDR3 has 13 residues. V dropped 3 bases and J dropped 4 bases, with 9 bases sitting between them. Germline CDR1 is SQVTM and CDR2 is ANQGSEA. CDR3 amino acids: CSVEGGGNEKLFF. The CDR3 coding sequence is TGCAGCGTTGAGGGCGGGGGTAATGAAAAACTGTTTTTT.

The chain recombines TRBV5-1 with TRBJ1-1; the D is unclear. V was pared by 0 bases and J by 6 bases, with 15 bases between. CDR3 length equals 15 residues. The germline V gene encodes CDR1 SGHRS and CDR2 YFSETQ. The CDR3 protein is CASSLAHAGSAEAFF. The DNA of the CDR3 is TGCGCCAGCAGCTTGGCCCACGCCGGAAGCGCTGAAGCTTTCTTT.

This clonotype was counted a few times. This chain joins TRBV12-3 or TRBV12-4 and TRBJ2-2, with D possibly being TRBD2 (5 bases). Trimming pared 7 bases from V and 1 base from J, leaving 16 bases between. The CDR3 is 16 amino acids. CDR3 protein: CASTHTRGWNTGELFF. The CDR3 DNA follows: TGTGCCAGCACCCACACCAGAGGGTGGAACACCGGGGAGCTGTTTTTT.

In its sample, this clonotype was seen a few times. V is TRBV12-3 or TRBV12-4 and J is TRBJ2-1; maybe TRBD2 (5 bases). This CDR3 is built from 15 residues. V lost 7 bases and J 0 bases, leaving 13 bases between the germline ends. The CDR3: CASTPGISSYNEQFF. The CDR3 bases are TGTGCCAGCACCCCCGGGATTAGCTCCTACAATGAGCAGTTCTTC.

This clonotype was counted only a few times. The chain has TRBV6-2 or TRBV6-3 and TRBJ1-5; a possible D gene is TRBD1 (5 bases). The V end was cut by 2 bases, the J end by 6 bases, with 14 bases between. This CDR3 has 15 residues. Germline V gene data show CDR1 as MNHEY and CDR2 as SVGEGT. The CDR3 bases are TGTGCCAGCAGTTACGTGCAGGGCGGCCGTCAGCCCCAGCATTTT. It is translated as CASSYVQGGRQPQHF.

In its sample, this clonotype was seen a few times. The chain carries TRBV2 and TRBJ1-2, with 7 bases that match TRBD1. Per the germline V gene, CDR1 is SNHLY and CDR2 is FYNNEI. The junction had 2 bases not matched to a gene; V was cut back by 10 bases and J by 6 bases. CDR3 length: 10 amino acids. Here the CDR3 reads CAIQGDGYTF. The CDR3 nucleotides are TGTGCCATCCAGGGGGATGGCTACACCTTC.

This clonotype was seen a handful of times. V gene TRBV7-9 combines with J gene TRBJ2-7, with TRBD2 identical over 7 bases. The germline gives CDR1 SEHNR, CDR2 FQNEAQ (reference sequence). The CDR3 runs to 15 residues. With 5 bases clipped from V and 2 bases from J, the junction kept 9 bases outside the gene matches. CDR3 in amino acids: CASSPSSGATYEQYF. CDR3 bases: TGTGCCAGCAGCCCGTCTAGCGGAGCAACCTACGAGCAGTACTTC.

This clonotype was seen a handful of times. J is TRBJ1-2 and V is TRBV19; D call uncertain. CDR1 is LNHDA, CDR2 SQIVND, per germline (reference sequence). The CDR3 is made up of 15 amino acids. Deletions cut 3 bases from V and 6 bases from J, with 17 bases between. CDR3 region: CASSMAAGSYDGYTF. The CDR3 DNA sequence: TGTGCCAGTAGTATGGCCGCTGGGTCGTATGATGGCTACACCTTC.

The chain is built from TRBV29-1 and TRBJ2-1; the D is unclear. V was trimmed by 8 bases and J by 1 base, leaving 9 bases between them. Germline V lookup: CDR1 SQVTM, CDR2 ANQGSEA. This CDR3 is 12 amino acids long. CDR3 nucleotides: TGCAGCCTTAGGTGGTCCTACAATGAGCAGTTCTTC. Amino acid sequence: CSLRWSYNEQFF.

This clonotype was recorded a few times. The V gene is TRBV12-3 or TRBV12-4, the J gene TRBJ2-2; D remains ambiguous. The CDR3 has 21 residues. The ends were cut back, 0 bases at V and 1 base at J, with 24 bases in the middle. CDR3 sequence reads: CASSLAVVGQKTSLNTGELFF. For the CDR3, the DNA is TGTGCCAGCAGTTTAGCGGTTGTCGGGCAGAAAACCTCACTGAACACCGGGGAGCTGTTTTTT.

The rearrangement joins TRBV7-3 to TRBJ2-1; 8 positions match TRBD2. The CDR3 has 16 residues. CDR1 is SGHTA, CDR2 FQGTGA, per germline. The V gene end was trimmed by 2 bases and the J gene end by 4 bases; junction bases not matched to a gene: 7. CDR3 bases: TGTGCCAGCAGCTTAGAGGCTAGCGGGTCGTACAATGAGCAGTTCTTC. Amino acid sequence: CASSLEASGSYNEQFF.

V gene TRBV7-9 combines with J gene TRBJ2-5; TRBD1 is a possible D gene (5 bases). The V end was cut by 6 bases, the J end by 1 base, with 9 bases between. Germline lookup yields CDR1 SEHNR and CDR2 FQNEAQ (reference sequence). CDR3 size: 13 residues. CDR3 nucleotides: TGTGCCAGCAGACCCGACAGCCAAGAGACCCAGTACTTC. Translated, it gives CASRPDSQETQYF. Together with reference TRBV7-9 and TRBJ2-5, the CDR3 gives the full variable domain: DTGVSQNPRHKITKRGQNVTFRCDPISEHNRLYWYRQTLGQGPEFLTYFQNEAQLEKSRLLSDRFSAERPKGSFSTLEIQRTEQGDSAMYLCASRPDSQETQYFGPGTRLLVL.